The 28 T cell receptor beta chains reported below all come from one sample, sequenced in a study of beta chain features in type 1 diabetes. cDNA synthesis used the whole RNA isolate, giving expressed TCRB sequences. Some clones are missing from TCRdb's copy, which holds only in-frame ones; the method was immunoSEQ multiplex PCR. Among about 360,000 clones listed, over 10% were seen once. Sequenced input: naive CD4+ T cells from blood. The source of these receptors is a man younger than 35 in good health.

The chain is built from TRBV4-2 and TRBJ1-5; 8 bases map to TRBD1. The trim removed 2 bases at V and 6 bases at J, leaving 12 bases unmatched. This CDR3 has 17 residues. CDR1 and CDR2 (germline): LGHNA, YNFKEQ. The CDR3 nucleotides read TGTGCCAGCAGCCAAACGAGGGGAGACAGGGGAGGTCAGCCCCAGCATTTT. Protein product: CASSQTRGDRGGQPQHF.

This clone came up a few times. The chain couples TRBV7-2 to TRBJ2-1; 7 nucleotides align to TRBD1. The V gene end was trimmed by 6 bases and the J gene end by 0 bases; junction bases not matched to a gene: 8. The CDR3 loop spans 16 amino acids. CDR1 is SGHTA and CDR2 is FQGNSA in the germline V gene. The CDR3 DNA is TGTGCCAGCAGGCGAGTGGGGGACAGCTCCTACAATGAGCAGTTCTTC. It specifies CASRRVGDSSYNEQFF. Combining the CDR3 with reference TRBV7-2 and TRBJ2-1 gives the whole variable domain GAGVSQSPSNKVTEKGKDVELRCDPISGHTALYWYRQSLGQGLEFLIYFQGNSAPDKSGLPSDRFSAERTGGSVSTLTIQRTQQEDSAVYLCASRRVGDSSYNEQFFGPGTRLTVL.

The chain combines TRBV5-1 with TRBJ2-1, with 8 bases lining up with TRBD2. Germline loops: CDR1 SGHRS, CDR2 YFSETQ. The CDR3 consists of 14 residues. The junction had 4 bases not matched to a gene; V was cut back by 2 bases and J by 6 bases. The CDR3 DNA reads as TGCGCCAGCAGCTTTAGCGGGGTGTCCAATGAGCAGTTCTTC. Translating gives CASSFSGVSNEQFF.

In this sample, this clone turned up a few times. The rearrangement uses TRBV7-2 and TRBJ1-4, with D perhaps matching TRBD1 (5 bases). The CDR3 spans 15 residues. In germline, CDR1 is SGHTA, CDR2 FQGNSA. V dropped 5 bases and J dropped 5 bases, with 15 bases sitting between them. CDR3 sequence: CASSPRWGGNEKLFF. The CDR3 nucleotides read TGTGCCAGCAGCCCGCGTTGGGGGGGGAATGAAAAACTGTTTTTT.

The chain uses TRBV7-3 and TRBJ2-3; 11 bases map to TRBD2. This CDR3 is 16 amino acids long. The germline V gene encodes CDR1 SGHTA and CDR2 FQGTGA. J lost 1 base, V lost 3 bases, and 3 bases had no gene match. CDR3 in DNA: TGTGCCAGCAGCTTTACTAGCGGGGGTGGCACAGATACGCAGTATTTT. It specifies CASSFTSGGGTDTQYF.

This clone appeared a few times. J is TRBJ2-3 and V is TRBV11-2, with 8 bases identical to TRBD2. V lost 0 bases to trimming and J lost 2 bases; unmatched junction nucleotides: 4. Germline loops: CDR1 SGHAT, CDR2 FQNNGV. The length of the CDR3 is 16 residues. CDR3: CASSLDSGAITDTQYF. The DNA for the CDR3 is TGTGCCAGCAGCTTAGATAGCGGGGCAATCACAGATACGCAGTATTTT.

This clone was found a few times. The chain couples TRBV5-1 to TRBJ2-1, with TRBD1 identical over 8 bases. Trimming removed 4 bases from V and 4 bases from J; junction bases left unmatched: 7. Germline CDR1 reads SGHRS; CDR2 reads YFSETQ. The CDR3 loop spans 15 amino acids. The CDR3 coding sequence is TGCGCCAGCAGCCGCGGACAGGGACAATACAATGAGCAGTTCTTC. The encoded protein is CASSRGQGQYNEQFF.

Only a few counts were recorded for this clone. A junction boundary mismatches the germline segment, possibly from a read error. V and J are TRBV29-1 and TRBJ2-7, with TRBD2 as a possible D gene (6 bases). This CDR3 is 14 amino acids long. The germline gives CDR1 SQVTM, CDR2 ANQGSEA. The CDR3 nucleotides read TGCAGCGTTGAAGTATTGGAGGGATCCTTCGAGCAGTACTTC. As protein: CSVEVLEGSFEQYF.

V is TRBV28 and J is TRBJ1-1; 9 bases line up with TRBD1. CDR3 length equals 13 residues. Per germline, CDR1 MDHEN and CDR2 SYDVKM. The ends lost 5 bases at V and 7 bases at J; junction bases unmatched: 5. The CDR3 protein is CASSPTGGIEAFF. The CDR3 nucleotides are TGTGCCAGCAGTCCCACAGGGGGCATTGAAGCTTTCTTT.

This clone has only a few counts. The chain employs TRBV10-3 and TRBJ2-5; 8 bases fit TRBD2. Germline lookup yields CDR1 ENHRY and CDR2 SYGVKD. Trimming cost V 4 bases and J 11 bases; bases outside gene matches: 9. The CDR3 length is 13 residues. CDR3 protein: CAISAGGWGEQYF. DNA for the CDR3: TGTGCCATCAGTGCGGGAGGGTGGGGTGAGCAGTACTTC.

V usage is TRBV19 and J usage is TRBJ2-1, with D hard to call. This CDR3 contains 15 residues. Germline V gene lookup returns CDR1 LNHDA and CDR2 SQIVND (reference sequence). The V and J ends lost 6 bases and 0 bases respectively, with 12 bases between them. CDR3 in DNA: TGTGCCAGTAGCCCCCAGGATCCCTCCTACAATGAGCAGTTCTTC. It yields the protein CASSPQDPSYNEQFF.

The V gene is TRBV9, the J gene TRBJ2-7, with TRBD1 identical over 9 bases. The CDR3 totals 13 residues. Per germline, CDR1 SGDLS and CDR2 YYNGEE. V lost 6 bases, J lost 5 bases, and 6 bases stayed unmatched. Here the CDR3 reads CASNGQGLDEQYF. In DNA, the CDR3 is TGTGCCAGCAACGGACAGGGGCTTGACGAGCAGTACTTC. Combining the CDR3 with reference TRBV9 and TRBJ2-7 gives the whole variable domain DSGVTQTPKHLITATGQRVTLRCSPRSGDLSVYWYQQSLDQGLQFLIQYYNGEERAKGNILERFSAQQFPDLHSELNLSSLELGDSALYFCASNGQGLDEQYFGPGTRLTVT.

The rearrangement uses TRBV7-9 and TRBJ2-7; D gene unclear. The CDR3 spans 12 residues. V lost 5 bases to trimming and J lost 3 bases, with 8 bases between them. Germline V gene data show CDR1 as SEHNR and CDR2 as FQNEAQ (reference sequence). The CDR3: CASSRPGYEQYF. The CDR3 DNA reads as TGTGCCAGCAGCCGACCAGGCTACGAGCAGTACTTC.

The chain couples TRBV30 to TRBJ2-1, with 9 nucleotides matching TRBD2. The CDR3 is 15 amino acids. The junction had 4 bases not matched to a gene; V was cut back by 0 bases and J by 4 bases. Germline lookup yields CDR1 GTSNPN and CDR2 SVGIG (reference sequence). CDR3 bases: TGTGCCTGGAGTGTGGTAGCGGGAGCTTACAATGAGCAGTTCTTC. Amino acid sequence: CAWSVVAGAYNEQFF.

This clone was seen only a few times. V is TRBV27 and J is TRBJ2-7; D uncertain. Looked up from germline, CDR1 is MNHEY and CDR2 is SMNVEV (reference sequence). The CDR3 extends over 13 amino acids. V lost 6 bases, J lost 2 bases, and 11 bases lay in between. The CDR3 DNA sequence: TGTGCCAGCAGCCTTGGCAGAACCTACGAGCAGTACTTC. It encodes CASSLGRTYEQYF.

This clone was detected only a few times. The chain employs TRBV29-1 and TRBJ1-1; TRBD1 aligns across 7 bases. The germline V gene encodes CDR1 SQVTM and CDR2 ANQGSEA. J was trimmed by 6 bases and V by 6 bases; bases with no gene match: 10. The CDR3 has 13 amino acids. The CDR3 loop is CSVGPTGLPEAFF. DNA for the CDR3: TGCAGCGTGGGCCCGACAGGGTTGCCTGAAGCTTTCTTT.

This clone was detected ten times or more. This chain links TRBV7-6 with TRBJ1-6, with D possibly TRBD1 on 5 matching bases. CDR1 is SGHVS, CDR2 FNYEAQ, per germline. There are 13 residues in the CDR3. V lost 5 bases to trimming and J lost 12 bases, with 14 bases between them. The CDR3 nucleotides are TGTGCCAGCAGCCCCGGACAAGGTGGACCCCTCCACTTT. This sequence encodes CASSPGQGGPLHF.

Points on this clone: The sample holds other DNA sequences that translate to the same CDR3. The chain couples TRBV7-9 to TRBJ1-1; possibly TRBD1 for D (6 bases). The V gene's germline CDR1 is SEHNR and CDR2 FQNEAQ (reference sequence). CDR3 length: 14 amino acids. V gave up 5 bases and J gave up 4 bases, with 14 bases separating them. Written as DNA, the CDR3 is TGTGCCAGCAGCCCCCGGGGAGGGGGCACTGAAGCTTTCTTT. The encoded protein is CASSPRGGGTEAFF. Based on the CDR3 plus reference TRBV7-9 and TRBJ1-1, the full variable domain is DTGVSQNPRHKITKRGQNVTFRCDPISEHNRLYWYRQTLGQGPEFLTYFQNEAQLEKSRLLSDRFSAERPKGSFSTLEIQRTEQGDSAMYLCASSPRGGGTEAFFGQGTRLTVV.

This chain joins TRBV7-9 and TRBJ2-4; 9 positions agree with TRBD2. The germline gives CDR1 SEHNR, CDR2 FQNEAQ (reference sequence). The CDR3 spans 19 residues. V was pared by 4 bases and J by 5 bases, with 18 bases of the junction left unmatched. CDR3 coding DNA: TGTGCCAGCAGCTCCGCCGGGACTAGCTTATCGGGGGGCCAAAACATTCAGTACTTC. Residues: CASSSAGTSLSGGQNIQYF.

This clone has a handful of counts. The J gene is TRBJ2-7, the V gene TRBV7-6; D remains unclear. CDR3 length: 14 amino acids. The V end lost 1 base, the J end lost 3 bases, and 10 bases lay between the germline ends. CDR1 is SGHVS and CDR2 is FNYEAQ in the germline V gene. The CDR3 DNA sequence: TGTGCCAGCAGCTTAGGGAGTACGGACTACGAGCAGTACTTC. Protein product: CASSLGSTDYEQYF.

There are a few counts of this clone. V usage is TRBV4-1 and J usage is TRBJ1-2, with 8 bases that match TRBD1. CDR1 is MGHRA and CDR2 is YSYEKL in the germline V gene. The J segment lost 4 bases and the V segment lost 4 bases, leaving 14 bases of the junction unmatched. The CDR3 has 17 amino acids. The DNA of the CDR3 is TGCGCCAGCAGCCGAAATCCGGGCGGACAGGGATCCTATGGCTACACCTTC. Residues: CASSRNPGGQGSYGYTF.

The gene calls are TRBV10-3 and TRBJ2-3; TRBD2 matches at 8 bases. The junction had 8 bases not matched to a gene; V was cut back by 7 bases and J by 2 bases. Germline values: CDR1 ENHRY, CDR2 SYGVKD. The CDR3 has 15 amino acids. The chain's CDR3 is CAINSGLGTTDTQYF. DNA of the CDR3: TGTGCCATCAATTCGGGACTAGGGACCACAGATACGCAGTATTTT.

This clone was seen a handful of times. This chain joins TRBV5-1 and TRBJ1-1; D ambiguous. The CDR3 extends over 14 amino acids. Trimming took off 0 bases at V and 3 bases at J, with 9 bases between the two ends. Germline values: CDR1 SGHRS, CDR2 YFSETQ. For the CDR3, the DNA is TGCGCCAGCAGCTTGGAGGACGGGGACACTGAAGCTTTCTTT. Its translation: CASSLEDGDTEAFF.

The V and J genes are TRBV5-1 and TRBJ2-7; 7 nucleotides match TRBD2. The CDR3 sequence is 13 residues long. Germline V gene sequence: CDR1 SGHRS, CDR2 YFSETQ. Unmatched junction bases numbered 3, after V lost 3 bases and J lost 3 bases. The CDR3 bases are TGCGCCAGCAGCTCCACTAGCGTCTACGAGCAGTACTTC. It encodes CASSSTSVYEQYF.

The rearrangement links TRBV29-1 to TRBJ2-6; perhaps TRBD1 as D (6 bases). The germline V gene has CDR1 SQVTM and CDR2 ANQGSEA. V was trimmed by 6 bases and J by 4 bases, leaving 13 bases between them. CDR3 size: 14 residues. CDR3 nucleotides: TGCAGCGTATTAGGGACAAGAGGGGCCAACGTCCTGACTTTC. The encoded protein is CSVLGTRGANVLTF.

V and J are TRBV7-3 and TRBJ1-2; 9 bases are shared with TRBD1. The CDR3 covers 15 residues. J was trimmed by 7 bases and V by 8 bases; bases with no gene match: 14. The V gene's germline CDR1 is SGHTA and CDR2 FQGTGA. The CDR3 DNA reads TGTGCCAGCGGAACAGGGGGCGCGCTTATCAGTGGCTACACCTTC. Translating it yields CASGTGGALISGYTF.

This chain joins TRBV27 and TRBJ2-2; a weak D match, TRBD2 (5 bases). Germline CDR1 and CDR2: MNHEY and SMNVEV (reference sequence). CDR3 length: 15 residues. V was cut by 4 bases and J by 4 bases, with 13 bases left in between. This CDR3 reads CASSSLRAGTGELFF. The CDR3 region has the DNA TGTGCCAGCAGTTCGTTGCGGGCCGGCACCGGGGAGCTGTTTTTT.

The chain recombines TRBV4-3 with TRBJ2-3, with 10 bases lining up with TRBD2. The CDR3 sequence is 14 residues long. CDR1 and CDR2 (germline): LGHNA, YSLEER. With V trimmed by 5 bases and J by 6 bases, 5 bases remained unmatched. The CDR3 nucleotides read TGCGCCAGCAGCTTAGCGGGAGGAGGGGATACGCAGTATTTT. Its protein product is CASSLAGGGDTQYF.